This T cell receptor beta chain originates from a study of T cells in tumors after PD-1 blockade. Study context: During anti-PD-1 treatment, some patients continued daily vismodegib 150 mg. Regarding the study as a whole: Clonal replacement, not reinvigoration, is suggested for expanded exhausted CD8+ clones after therapy. Among squamous cell carcinoma expanded CD8+ clones, about 50% of exhausted ones versus 25% to 35% of others were novel.

Assay used: immunoSEQ multiplex PCR; TCRdb lists only in-frame clones, some missing. Among approximately 3,800 clones listed, around 62% were seen once. Template: tumor biopsy or peripheral blood genomic DNA, roughly 600-6,004 ng per sample. Concerning this clone: Its antigen is undetermined.

The V gene's germline CDR1 is MNHEY and CDR2 SMNVEV (reference sequence). V lost 5 bases and J lost 1; bases outside the gene matches: 4. The CDR3 extends over 14 amino acids. The input for sequencing was tumor tissue, taken after anti-PD-1 treatment. This chain joins TRBV27 and TRBJ1-1; TRBD1 matches 7 bases. The sequence came from a human donor with cutaneous squamous cell carcinoma. The CDR3 protein is CASSTRGGNTEAFF. The CDR3 DNA follows: TGTGCCAGCAGTACCAGGGGGGGGAACACTGAAGCTTTCTTT.